This T cell receptor beta chain is from a study of blood T cells in healthy people across ages. A second about 7 to 12 cycle PCR used barcoded and J-beta primers. TCRdb used MiXCR to reprocess the 5' RACE reads, holding one entry per CDR3 protein. Counted here are roughly 720,000 distinct CDR3 sequences, 50% to 65% occurring once; the ten biggest clones make up roughly 37%. Germline values: CDR1 MNHEY, CDR2 SVGAGI. The CDR3 consists of 16 residues. V was pared by 0 bases and J by 11 bases, with 15 bases of the junction left unmatched. The sample consisted of blood. V gene TRBV6-5 combines with J gene TRBJ2-5; 7 bases map to TRBD2. This TCR derives from an elderly man in good health. The CDR3 coding sequence is TGTGCCAGCAGTTACTCTTTCAGGACTAGACTCAGGGAGCAGTACTTC. It yields the protein CASSYSFRTRLREQYF.